A selection of T cell receptor beta chains follows, all from one sample in a study of response to subunit inactivated influenza vaccine. One entry per CDR3 protein, called by TCRdb with MiXCR from the RT-PCR reads. The sample has more than 550,000 distinct CDR3 sequences; 10% to 12% are singletons. The same data also went into a second study, on T cells expressing NK-cell markers.

The sequenced sample was PBMCs from blood, obtained on the day of vaccination. The receptors shown here come from a middle-aged man who received an inactivated influenza vaccine. CDR3s include the opening cysteine and the closing phenylalanine or tryptophan. A D gene is named only where the DNA matches it firmly. Rows may omit the clone size; those that give it use once, few, many or a size class.

CDR3aa | CDR3nt | j_gene | d_gene | v_gene | abundance
CASSLALSSYNEQFF | TGTGCCAGCAGCTTGGCACTTAGCTCCTACAATGAGCAGTTCTTC | TRBJ2-1 | . | TRBV5-1 | many
CSAIPGLAAYNEQFF | TGCAGTGCTATTCCGGGACTAGCGGCATACAATGAGCAGTTCTTC | TRBJ2-1 | TRBD2 | TRBV20-1 | many
CSARVNHRERGYEQYF | TGCAGTGCTAGAGTTAACCACAGGGAGCGTGGGTACGAGCAGTACTTC | TRBJ2-7 | . | TRBV20-1 | many
CATSRDLAGENIQYF | TGTGCCACCAGCAGAGATCTAGCGGGAGAAAACATTCAGTACTTC | TRBJ2-4 | TRBD2 | TRBV15 | .
CAISARLAGVKETQYF | TGTGCCATCAGTGCGCGTCTAGCGGGAGTAAAAGAGACCCAGTACTTC | TRBJ2-5 | TRBD2 | TRBV10-3 | few
CASSLRVTGSSSSNQPQHF | TGTGCCAGCAGCTTAAGGGTGACAGGGAGTAGTAGTAGCAATCAGCCCCAGCATTTT | TRBJ1-5 | TRBD1 | TRBV13 | .
CSAQRGGMGETQYF | TGCAGCGCACAGCGGGGGGGAATGGGAGAGACCCAGTACTTC | TRBJ2-5 | TRBD2 | TRBV29-1 | many
CASSSGGSNQPQHF | TGTGCCAGCAGCTCAGGGGGGAGCAATCAGCCCCAGCATTTT | TRBJ1-5 | TRBD1 | TRBV7-6 | many
CASSPPKGTGGTYGYTF | TGTGCCAGCAGTCCCCCTAAAGGGACAGGGGGTACCTATGGCTACACCTTC | TRBJ1-2 | TRBD1 | TRBV27 | .
CASSLFGQHNTNYEQYF | TGCGCCAGCAGCTTGTTTGGGCAGCACAACACCAACTACGAGCAGTACTTC | TRBJ2-7 | . | TRBV5-1 | few
CASTYGDSRDYEQYF | TGTGCCAGCACCTATGGGGACAGTAGAGACTACGAGCAGTACTTC | TRBJ2-7 | TRBD1 | TRBV6-2/TRBV6-3 | many
CASSLFAGSSYEQYF | TGTGCCAGCAGCTTGTTTGCGGGGTCCTCCTACGAGCAGTACTTC | TRBJ2-7 | . | TRBV7-2 | many
CASSLLLFGTANTGELFF | TGTGCCAGCAGCCTACTACTATTCGGGACAGCGAACACCGGGGAGCTGTTTTTT | TRBJ2-2 | TRBD1 | TRBV11-2 | few
CASSQDVWTSSGNTIYF | TGTGCCAGCAGCCAAGATGTTTGGACAAGCTCTGGAAACACCATATATTTT | TRBJ1-3 | . | TRBV3-1 | many
CASSSTGRIRGTDTQYF | TGTGCCAGCAGTTCAACCGGGAGGATTAGGGGCACAGATACGCAGTATTTT | TRBJ2-3 | TRBD2 | TRBV12-3/TRBV12-4 | few
CASSSLAETDTQYF | TGCGCCAGCAGCTCCCTAGCGGAGACAGATACGCAGTATTTT | TRBJ2-3 | TRBD2 | TRBV5-1 | few
CSVIGRTLSYEQYF | TGCAGCGTCATAGGGAGGACACTCTCCTACGAGCAGTACTTC | TRBJ2-7 | . | TRBV29-1 | .
CASKQGQNTGELFF | TGTGCCAGCAAACAGGGACAGAACACCGGGGAGCTGTTTTTT | TRBJ2-2 | . | TRBV12-3/TRBV12-4 | few
CASSPGTSGSGTDTQYF | TGTGCCAGCAGCCCGGGGACTAGCGGGAGTGGCACAGATACGCAGTATTTT | TRBJ2-3 | TRBD2 | TRBV11-2 | many
CASSYSMRRQMETQYF | TGTGCCAGCAGTTACTCCATGCGGCGACAGATGGAGACCCAGTACTTC | TRBJ2-5 | . | TRBV6-5 | .
CASSPLGDSEAFF | TGTGCCAGCAGTCCGCTGGGGGATTCTGAAGCTTTCTTT | TRBJ1-1 | . | TRBV3-1 | .
CASSPTRLGTDTQYF | TGTGCCAGCAGCCCGACAAGGTTGGGAACAGATACGCAGTATTTT | TRBJ2-3 | . | TRBV7-9 | .
CASSPRGRRFTDTQYF | TGTGCCAGCAGTCCCAGGGGGCGACGCTTCACAGATACGCAGTATTTT | TRBJ2-3 | TRBD1 | TRBV7-2 | few